This T cell receptor (beta chain) was retrieved from a study of T cell clonotyping in hematopoietic cell transplantation. Assay: immunoSEQ multiplex PCR; the TCRdb copy retains only in-frame clones and omits some. The sample has tens of thousands of clones, about 95% seen once. The CDR3 spans 17 residues. The junction had 6 bases not matched to a gene; V was cut back by 5 bases and J by 0 bases. Germline V gene data show CDR1 as SEHNR and CDR2 as FQNEAQ (reference sequence). The chain is built from TRBV7-9 and TRBJ2-6; 8 positions agree with TRBD2. The sequenced sample consisted of peripheral blood mononuclear cells. This clonotype was sampled from a woman aged 45-65 years in good health. Some clones in this sample may be carry-over from other donors' samples. In DNA, the CDR3 is TGTGCCAGCAGCGGCGGGGGGCCTCTCTCTGGGGCCAACGTCCTGACTTTC. Translating it yields CASSGGGPLSGANVLTF.